This T cell receptor beta chain was sequenced for a study of early stage breast cancer tumors. Study-wide results and caveats: Most shared enriched TCRB sequences were commonly generated ones.

This clone has a handful of counts. Its target is not known. Germline loops: CDR1 MNHNY, CDR2 SVGAGI (reference sequence). After removal of 2 bases from V and 7 bases from J, the junction contained 13 bases not matched to a gene. The CDR3 length is 16 residues. Using immunoSEQ multiplex PCR, the repertoire was profiled, and TCRdb retains in-frame clones only, with some absent. The sample contains some 58,000 clones, about 80% of which appear only once. Sequencing used blood. The clonotype was recovered from a person aged 30 to 39 with breast cancer. The chain has TRBV6-6 and TRBJ1-2; TRBD1 matches 7 bases. In DNA, the CDR3 is TGTGCCAGCAGTTACCTCGGAGGACAGGAATTTGGTGGCTACACCTTC. Protein sequence: CASSYLGGQEFGGYTF.